The T cell receptor (beta chain) described here comes from a study of cytomegalovirus exposure and HLA in healthy donors. A word on this clone: The antigen is not known.

In germline, CDR1 is SGHDT, CDR2 YYEEEE. CDR3 length: 16 amino acids. Study-level points and caveats: Both high specificity and high sensitivity reportedly marked the classifier's diagnosis of cytomegalovirus status. Several top significant clusters appeared, in a later analysis, to be linked to common viral pathogens.

A multiplex PCR was run with 60 Vbeta primers and 13 Jbeta primers. Generated by immunoSEQ multiplex PCR, the TCRdb table keeps only in-frame clones and is missing some. The sample has approximately 60,000 clones; about 83% are singletons. The gene calls are TRBV5-6 and TRBJ2-5; TRBD1 agrees at 9 bases. The last part of the DNA fits TRBJ2-7 better; the J call may be wrong. The source of this sequence is a man aged 25 to 45 in good health and CMV-seronegative. The sample taken for sequencing was PBMCs. CDR3 bases: TGTGCCAGCAGCTCCCTGGCGCGGACAGGGGACTACGAGCAGTACTTC. It encodes CASSSLARTGDYEQYF.